The clone carrying this T cell receptor (beta chain) was recorded a few times. The antigen is unknown. This specimen belongs to a study of T cells after yellow fever vaccination. Study-wide results and caveats: There was a small share of clonotypes that showed up in both the CD4 and CD8 compartments. The secondary T-cell response peaked on day 5, not day 15, but was weaker.

The CDR3 consists of 14 residues. Germline loops: CDR1 MNHEY, CDR2 SVGEGT. The V end lost 5 bases, the J end lost 2 bases, and 10 bases lay between the germline ends. In making TCR cDNA, 5'RACE template switching added a universal primer site and UMIs to it. TCRdb itself ran the 5' RACE reads through MiXCR, one entry per CDR3 protein. This sample yields 300,000 to 400,000 distinct CDR3 sequences, of which less than 9.5% are seen a single time; approximately 15% belongs to the top ten. The chain uses TRBV6-2 or TRBV6-3 and TRBJ1-5, with D unresolved. The TCR originated in a man aged 18 to 29 who received the YFV17D yellow fever vaccine. The sample was PBMCs, taken more than 40 days after the first yellow fever vaccination. CDR3 region: CASSTRPGNQPQHF. CDR3 DNA sequence: TGTGCCAGCAGTACCCGACCTGGCAATCAGCCCCAGCATTTT.